Shown below are 11 T cell receptor beta chains from a single sample sequenced in a study of T cell responses to AZD1222 COVID-19 vaccine listed by TCRdb under 2021. Library construction relied on the immunoSEQ multiplex PCR assay. TCRdb carries this immuneACCESS record with in-frame sequences only. Its versions omit some clonotypes, under half of them owing to an unresolved V gene in the studies checked, with the rest unexplained. For this sample the table gives 150,000 to 180,000 clones, of which about 86% were detected only once. About 5% of the sample belongs to the ten largest clones. In light of the paper, this sample's time point label describes: baseline before first vaccination. This specimen's treatment or condition label, per the study, means: meningococcal conjugate vaccine given as trial control. Sequencing was performed on peripheral blood, taken on day 0 of MenACWY control vaccination. The receptors originated from an adult in good health.

V is TRBV21-1 and J is TRBJ2-5; no check of the table's D call, TRBD2, against the DNA was made. TRBV21-1 is a pseudogene segment. The CDR3 covers 18 residues. The CDR3 is CASSPARTSGRVGETQYF. CDR3 sequence (DNA): TGTGCCAGCAGCCCGGCCCGGACTAGCGGGAGGGTGGGGGAGACCCAGTACTTC.

The chain links TRBV6-1 to TRBJ1-2; no firm D call. Germline V CDR1 and CDR2: MNHNS, SASEGT. The CDR3 is 13 amino acids. Trimming pared 3 bases from V and 8 bases from J, leaving 13 bases between. The CDR3 reads CASSDRPSGGYTF. CDR3 nucleotides: TGTGCCAGCAGTGACAGGCCCTCAGGCGGCTACACCTTC.

The rearrangement uses TRBV11-3 and TRBJ2-3; TRBD1 aligns across 9 bases. Germline V gene sequence: CDR1 SGHNT, CDR2 YENEEA. CDR3 size: 15 residues. V shed 5 bases, J shed 0 bases, and the junction held 3 bases outside the gene matches. CDR3 in amino acids: CASSPGTGSTDTQYF. The CDR3 DNA reads TGTGCCAGCAGCCCAGGGACAGGGAGCACAGATACGCAGTATTTT.

Only a few counts were recorded for this clone. This chain joins TRBV30 and TRBJ2-7; D possibly corresponds to TRBD2 (6 bases). The CDR3 covers 14 residues. V was shortened by 2 bases and J by 4 bases, with 15 bases between the two germline ends. Germline assignment: CDR1 GTSNPN and CDR2 SVGIG (reference sequence). The CDR3 loop is CAWSSGRDPYEQYF. As DNA, the CDR3 is TGTGCCTGGAGTTCGGGGCGGGATCCTTACGAGCAGTACTTC.

On this clone itself: Germline is not matched at one junction end, which may reflect a read error. The rearrangement joins TRBV18 to TRBJ2-1, with D maybe TRBD1 (5 bases). CDR3 length: 14 residues. Germline CDR1 and CDR2: KGHSH and LQKENI. The CDR3 coding sequence is TGTGCCAACTCACCTTCGGACACTTACAATGAGCAGTTCTTC. Protein: CANSPSDTYNEQFF.

The chain combines TRBV9 with TRBJ2-3; perhaps TRBD2 as D (6 bases). The CDR3 extends over 16 amino acids. Per the germline V gene, CDR1 is SGDLS and CDR2 is YYNGEE. The V and J ends lost 3 bases and 1 base respectively, with 15 bases between them. The chain's CDR3 is CASSGIGGRGTDTQYF. The CDR3 DNA reads TGTGCCAGCAGCGGGATCGGGGGTCGAGGCACAGATACGCAGTATTTT.

This chain connects TRBV7-2 to TRBJ2-2; 12 bases match TRBD2. Germline V gene lookup returns CDR1 SGHTA and CDR2 FQGNSA. The J segment lost 6 bases and the V segment lost 6 bases, leaving 5 bases of the junction unmatched. The CDR3 has 15 residues. DNA of the CDR3: TGTGCCAGCAGTCTGACTAGCGGGGGAGCCGGGGAGCTGTTTTTT. Its translation is CASSLTSGGAGELFF.

This chain connects TRBV30 to TRBJ1-2; the D is unclear. The CDR3 spans 12 residues. V shed 0 bases and J shed 4 bases, with 6 bases lying between them. Germline CDR1 is GTSNPN and CDR2 is SVGIG (reference sequence). The CDR3 DNA is TGTGCCTGGAGTGTACGAAGCTATGGCTACACCTTC. Protein product: CAWSVRSYGYTF.

This chain joins TRBV5-1 and TRBJ2-1, with 9 bases aligning to TRBD1. Germline trimming cut 4 bases from V and 5 bases from J; bases unmatched to any gene: 10. Per germline, CDR1 SGHRS and CDR2 YFSETQ. The CDR3 consists of 16 residues. CDR3 in amino acids: CASSINRDRVNNEQFF. As DNA, the CDR3 is TGCGCCAGCAGCATAAACCGGGACAGGGTTAACAATGAGCAGTTCTTC.

The V and J genes are TRBV29-1 and TRBJ2-2, with TRBD2 matching over 11 bases. The CDR3 covers 16 residues. Germline CDR1 reads SQVTM; CDR2 reads ANQGSEA. V lost 1 base to trimming and J lost 5 bases; unmatched junction nucleotides: 6. CDR3 sequence: CSVEVRLAGLTGELFF. DNA of the CDR3: TGCAGCGTTGAAGTCCGACTAGCGGGGTTGACCGGGGAGCTGTTTTTT.

The J gene is TRBJ2-7, the V gene TRBV5-6, with D possibly matching TRBD2 (5 bases). Trimming stripped 0 bases from V and 2 bases from J, with 15 bases between. CDR3 size: 16 residues. Germline V lookup: CDR1 SGHDT, CDR2 YYEEEE. CDR3 coding DNA: TGTGCCAGCAGCTTGGGACTCGTGCGGGCAACCTACGAGCAGTACGTC. Translating gives CASSLGLVRATYEQYV.